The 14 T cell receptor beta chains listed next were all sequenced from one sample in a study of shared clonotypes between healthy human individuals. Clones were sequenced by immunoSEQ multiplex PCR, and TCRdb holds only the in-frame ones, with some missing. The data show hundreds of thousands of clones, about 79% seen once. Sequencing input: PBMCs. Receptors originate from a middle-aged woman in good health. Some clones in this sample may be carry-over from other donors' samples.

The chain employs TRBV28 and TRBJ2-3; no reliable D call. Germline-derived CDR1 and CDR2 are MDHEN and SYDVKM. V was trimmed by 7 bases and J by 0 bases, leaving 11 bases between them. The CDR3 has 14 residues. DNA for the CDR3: TGTGCCAGCACGCCCGGAATGAGCACAGATACGCAGTATTTT. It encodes CASTPGMSTDTQYF.

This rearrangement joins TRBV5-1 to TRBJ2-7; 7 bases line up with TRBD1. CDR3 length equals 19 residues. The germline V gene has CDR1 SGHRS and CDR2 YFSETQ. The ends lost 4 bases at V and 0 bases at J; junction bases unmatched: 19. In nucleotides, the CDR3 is TGCGCCAGCAGCATGCCCCGGGACAGACCATCCTTGGCCTCCTACGAGCAGTACTTC. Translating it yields CASSMPRDRPSLASYEQYF. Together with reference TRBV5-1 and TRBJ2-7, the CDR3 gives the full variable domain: KAGVTQTPRYLIKTRGQQVTLSCSPISGHRSVSWYQQTPGQGLQFLFEYFSETQRNKGNFPGRFSGRQFSNSRSEMNVSTLELGDSALYLCASSMPRDRPSLASYEQYFGPGTRLTVT.

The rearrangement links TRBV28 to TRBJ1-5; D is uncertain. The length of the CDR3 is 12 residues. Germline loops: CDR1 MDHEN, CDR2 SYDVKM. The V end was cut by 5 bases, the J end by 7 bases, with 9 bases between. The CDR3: CASSRIGQPQHF. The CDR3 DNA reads TGTGCCAGCAGTCGCATCGGGCAGCCCCAGCATTTT.

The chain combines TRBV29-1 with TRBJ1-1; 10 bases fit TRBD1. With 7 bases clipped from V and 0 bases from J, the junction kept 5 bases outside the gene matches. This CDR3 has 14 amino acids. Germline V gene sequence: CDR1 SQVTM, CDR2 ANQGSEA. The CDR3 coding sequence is TGCAGCGCCGGACAGGGGGATATGAACACTGAAGCTTTCTTT. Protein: CSAGQGDMNTEAFF.

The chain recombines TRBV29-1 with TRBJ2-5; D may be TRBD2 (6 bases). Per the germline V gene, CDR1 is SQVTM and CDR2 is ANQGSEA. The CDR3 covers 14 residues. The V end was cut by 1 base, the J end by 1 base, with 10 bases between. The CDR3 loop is CSVEVMGLQETQYF. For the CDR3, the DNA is TGCAGCGTTGAAGTTATGGGACTCCAAGAGACCCAGTACTTC.

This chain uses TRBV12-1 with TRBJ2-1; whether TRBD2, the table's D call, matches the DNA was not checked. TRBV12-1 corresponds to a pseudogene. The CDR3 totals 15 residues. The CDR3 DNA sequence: TGTGCCAGCAGCTGGGCGAAGCGGGAGGAAAATGAGCAGTTCTTC. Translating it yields CASSWAKREENEQFF.

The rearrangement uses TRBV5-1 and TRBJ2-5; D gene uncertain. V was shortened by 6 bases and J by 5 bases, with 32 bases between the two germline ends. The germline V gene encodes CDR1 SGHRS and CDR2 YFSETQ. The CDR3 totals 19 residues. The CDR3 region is CASTLNRLSLGKPWETQYF. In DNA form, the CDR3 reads TGCGCCAGCACCCTAAACCGACTCTCCCTGGGGAAACCGTGGGAGACCCAGTACTTC.

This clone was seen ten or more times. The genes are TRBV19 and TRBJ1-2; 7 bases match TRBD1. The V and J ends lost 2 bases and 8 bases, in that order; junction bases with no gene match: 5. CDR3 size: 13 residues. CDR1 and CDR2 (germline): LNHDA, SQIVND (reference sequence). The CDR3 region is CASSIQGGGGYTF. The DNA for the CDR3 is TGTGCCAGTAGTATACAAGGGGGCGGCGGCTACACCTTC.

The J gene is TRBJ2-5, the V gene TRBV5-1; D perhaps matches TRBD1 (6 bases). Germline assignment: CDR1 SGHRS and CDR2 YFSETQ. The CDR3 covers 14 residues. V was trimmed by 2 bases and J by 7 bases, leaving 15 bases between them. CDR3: CASSFTGQSGTQYF. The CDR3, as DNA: TGCGCCAGCAGCTTTACAGGGCAGTCGGGGACCCAGTACTTC.

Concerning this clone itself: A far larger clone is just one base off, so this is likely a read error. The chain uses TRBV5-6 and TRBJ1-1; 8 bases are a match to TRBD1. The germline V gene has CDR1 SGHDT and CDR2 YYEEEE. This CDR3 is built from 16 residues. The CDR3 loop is CTSSLAWTGRGAEAFF. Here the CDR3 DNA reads TGTACCAGCAGCTTGGCCTGGACAGGGCGGGGGGCTGAAGCTTTCTTT.

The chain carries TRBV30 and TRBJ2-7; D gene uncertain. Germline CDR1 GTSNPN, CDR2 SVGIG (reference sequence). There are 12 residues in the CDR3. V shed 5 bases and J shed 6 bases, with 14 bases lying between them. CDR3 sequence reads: CAWGEDRREQYF. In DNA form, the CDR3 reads TGTGCCTGGGGTGAAGACCGGCGCGAGCAGTACTTC.

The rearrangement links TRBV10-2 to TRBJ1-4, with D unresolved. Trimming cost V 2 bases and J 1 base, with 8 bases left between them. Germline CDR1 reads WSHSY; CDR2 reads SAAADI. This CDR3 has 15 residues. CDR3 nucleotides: TGCGCCAGCAGTGAGACCTGGGGAACTAATGAAAAACTGTTTTTT. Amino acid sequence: CASSETWGTNEKLFF.

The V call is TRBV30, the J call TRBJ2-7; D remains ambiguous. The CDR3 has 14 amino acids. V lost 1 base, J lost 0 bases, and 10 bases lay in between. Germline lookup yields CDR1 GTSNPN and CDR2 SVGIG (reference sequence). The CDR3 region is CAWSEGGSSYEQYF. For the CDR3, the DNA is TGTGCCTGGAGTGAGGGCGGAAGCTCCTACGAGCAGTACTTC. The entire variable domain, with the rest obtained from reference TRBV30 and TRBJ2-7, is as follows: SQTIHQWPATLVQPVGSPLSLECTVEGTSNPNLYWYRQAAGRGLQLLFYSVGIGQISSEVPQNLSASRPQDRQFILSSKKLLLSDSGFYLCAWSEGGSSYEQYFGPGTRLTVT.

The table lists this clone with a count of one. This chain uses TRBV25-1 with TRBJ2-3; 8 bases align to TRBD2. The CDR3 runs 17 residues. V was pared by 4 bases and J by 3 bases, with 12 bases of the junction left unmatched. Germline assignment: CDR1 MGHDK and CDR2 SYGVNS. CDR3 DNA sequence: TGTGCCAGCAGTGGGGTCGGAGCGGGAGTCCGGACAGATACGCAGTATTTT. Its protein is CASSGVGAGVRTDTQYF.